This TCR beta chain originates from a study of blood T cell repertoires in COVID-19 (dated by TCRdb to 2020 to 2022). In terms of the full investigation: The collaborator samples originated in the United States, Italy and Spain and spanned the acute and convalescent phases of COVID-19. The samples were drawn from two sources: the first 160 participants of the ongoing ImmuneRACE study, and 950 to 1,500 subjects contributed by 6 global collaborators. Where available, HLA class I and class II types were taken from metadata supplied by the sample provider and were not determined by assay-based typing. The repertoires were made available in a free public database intended to serve as a resource for research on the immune response to SARS-CoV-2. Sample metadata almost always included a de-identified subject ID, COVID-19 status, age in years and sex. The prospective study material was composed of cDNA or gDNA derived from T cells, B-cell-depleted T cells, or PBMCs. Subjects who had been exposed to COVID-19, were actively infected with it, or had recovered from it provided the deeply sampled blood TCRbeta repertoires that made up the dataset.

To note about this clone: What this receptor recognizes is not known. Nothing much larger sits one base from this clone, and base qualities are not available.

Broader findings and caveats from the paper: How much clinical and demographic metadata was included differed by source and by participant, and the metadata was provided uncurated.

Trimming takes 3 bases from V and 6 bases from J, and the germline ends sit 23 bases apart. The germline V gene encodes CDR1 SGHDN and CDR2 FVKESK. The CDR3 holds 17 amino acids from the cysteine to the phenylalanine. Of the read, only the CDR3 DNA is kept; its 51 bases are in frame from base 1. The immunoSEQ Assay, a bias-controlled multiplex PCR, was used to amplify TCRbeta CDR3 regions from genomic DNA. In the authors' own workflow: The number of nucleated cells in each sample was estimated from the amplification of reference gene primers within the assay. To quantify the absolute abundance of each unique TCRbeta CDR3 rearrangement, sequence reads were collapsed and filtered. Productive Simpson clonality was computed per sample as the square root of Simpson's diversity index over productive rearrangements. TCRdb limited this immuneACCESS table to in-frame rearrangements with V and J called. A share of clones is missing; checked studies link under half to unresolved V genes, and the rest is unexplained. Clonal size and the V and J genes are those of that table, whereas D and trimming came from the DNA. The sample includes 220,000 or so clones, with about 85% observed a single time. Over 2.5% of the sample is in the top ten clones.

Samples from volunteer blood donors who had recovered from COVID-19 were contributed by a second Seattle source. Each collaborating institution followed its own protocols to collect whole blood in K2EDTA tubes. For TCRbeta analysis, collaborator samples were shipped as frozen whole blood, as isolated PBMCs, or as DNA extracted from either sample type. The receptor comes from a man in his fifties or sixties who had recovered from COVID-19. The sequencing sample was made of peripheral blood. The chain couples TRBV14 to TRBJ1-2; a weak D assignment points to TRBD1 (5 bases agree). DNA sequence: TGTGCCAGCAGCCACGGGGGACTCCTGGGAGAAACTCATGGCTACACCTTC. Protein translation: CASSHGGLLGETHGYTF.